This T cell receptor (beta chain) appears in the sequencing data of a study of blood T cell repertoires in COVID-19. Authors' analysis steps: Reference gene primer amplification in the assay estimated nucleated cell counts. Assay used: immunoSEQ multiplex PCR; TCRdb lists only in-frame clones, some missing. V and J calls and clone size are as listed in that table; D and trimming were resolved from the DNA. Among roughly 420,000 clones listed, 88% were seen once. Germline CDR1 reads SGHNT; CDR2 reads YYREEE (reference sequence). The CDR3 is 15 amino acids. The V and J ends lost 4 bases and 4 bases respectively, with 17 bases between them. Each participant's cohort was designated according to participant-reported clinical history.

This receptor was taken from a woman between 25 and 40 years old with acute COVID-19. This sequence joins TRBV5-4 and TRBJ1-2; D is perhaps TRBD1 (5 bases). The sequencing sample was made of PBMCs or T cells enriched from blood (not recorded which). In DNA, the CDR3 is TGTGCCAGCAGCCCCTACGACAGTGGTTCCTATGGCTACACCTTC. Protein sequence: CASSPYDSGSYGYTF.